The 22 T cell receptor beta chains listed next were all sequenced from one sample in a study of T cell changes during pregnancy in multiple sclerosis. Clones were sequenced by immunoSEQ multiplex PCR, and TCRdb holds only the in-frame ones, with some missing. The data hold around 65,000 clones, with more than 75% observed a single time. The sample consisted of peripheral blood, taken in the third trimester of pregnancy. The source is a female donor in good health, enrolled as a control in a pregnancy study.

The gene calls are TRBV27 and TRBJ1-2; 10 nucleotides align to TRBD1. Losses at the gene ends were 6 bases for V and 0 bases for J; bases not matched to a gene: 7. From germline, CDR1 is MNHEY and CDR2 SMNVEV (reference sequence). The CDR3 runs to 16 residues. Written as DNA, the CDR3 is TGTGCCAGCAGAGCCGGGACAGGGGCGACTAACTATGGCTACACCTTC. Encoded protein: CASRAGTGATNYGYTF.

The V gene is TRBV7-9, the J gene TRBJ2-5; 7 positions agree with TRBD2. Trimming took 4 bases from V and 5 from J; bases not matched to a gene: 10. Germline V CDR1 and CDR2: SEHNR, FQNEAQ (reference sequence). The CDR3 length is 15 residues. In nucleotides, the CDR3 is TGTGCCAGCAGCTCAGGACTAGTGGGGGGGGAGACCCAGTACTTC. The encoded protein is CASSSGLVGGETQYF.

For the CDR3, the DNA is TGCGCCAGCAGCCAAGAGGGGGAGGGGACTGAAGCTTTCTTT. Translating gives CASSQEGEGTEAFF. The chain uses TRBV4-3 and TRBJ1-1; the D gene is possibly TRBD1 (5 bases). CDR1 LGHNA and CDR2 YSLEER come from the germline V gene. V lost 0 bases, J lost 5 bases, and 10 bases lay in between. This CDR3 spans 14 amino acids.

The V and J genes are TRBV14 and TRBJ1-6; a weak D match, TRBD1 (6 bases). Per the germline V gene, CDR1 is SGHDN and CDR2 is FVKESK. The CDR3 runs to 15 residues. V shed 4 bases and J shed 9 bases, with 16 bases lying between them. The CDR3 loop is CASSPYRDVPSPLHF. CDR3 in DNA: TGTGCCAGCAGCCCTTACAGGGACGTACCTTCACCCCTCCACTTT.

V gene TRBV5-6 combines with J gene TRBJ1-2; 12 bases map to TRBD1. V shed 2 bases and J 7 bases; nucleotides not matched to a gene: 9. Germline-derived CDR1 and CDR2 are SGHDT and YYEEEE. This CDR3 comprises 16 residues. The CDR3: CASSLRTGTGGFGYTF. The CDR3 DNA reads as TGTGCCAGCAGCTTACGTACCGGGACAGGGGGCTTTGGCTACACCTTC.

The J gene is TRBJ1-4, the V gene TRBV4-3; D ambiguous. This CDR3 contains 14 residues. Germline CDR1 and CDR2: LGHNA and YSLEER. Deletions cut 4 bases from V and 7 bases from J, with 13 bases between. This chain's CDR3 is CASSLVKRSEKLFF. As DNA, the CDR3 is TGCGCCAGCAGCCTGGTCAAGCGCAGTGAAAAACTGTTTTTT.

This clone was seen once. The chain is built from TRBV19 and TRBJ1-2; unclear D gene. Germline CDR1 reads LNHDA; CDR2 reads SQIVND (reference sequence). The CDR3 has 14 amino acids. V lost 5 bases and J lost 1, with 11 bases in between. CDR3 sequence: CASSPRRRNYGYTF. For the CDR3, the DNA is TGTGCCAGTAGTCCGCGGAGGCGTAACTATGGCTACACCTTC.

This chain connects TRBV5-4 to TRBJ2-6; the D gene is possibly TRBD1 (5 bases). CDR1 is SGHNT and CDR2 is YYREEE in the germline V gene (reference sequence). V lost 4 bases and J 1 base, leaving 9 bases between the germline ends. CDR3 length: 15 residues. The CDR3, as DNA: TGTGCCAGCAGCCCGACAGTATCTGGGGCCAACGTCCTGACTTTC. Protein: CASSPTVSGANVLTF.

The genes are TRBV5-1 and TRBJ1-6; D gene uncertain. Germline-derived CDR1 and CDR2 are SGHRS and YFSETQ. This CDR3 is built from 14 residues. V gave up 0 bases and J gave up 4 bases, with 5 bases separating them. CDR3 nucleotide sequence: TGCGCCAGCAGCTTGGGGGAGTATAATTCACCCCTCCACTTT. It encodes CASSLGEYNSPLHF.

The V call is TRBV9, the J call TRBJ2-3; 10 bases fit TRBD2. Per the germline V gene, CDR1 is SGDLS and CDR2 is YYNGEE. This CDR3 comprises 17 residues. Losses at the gene ends were 3 bases for V and 6 bases for J; bases not matched to a gene: 13. DNA of the CDR3: TGTGCCAGCAGCGCATCTGCTAGCGGGGGAGGATGGGATACGCAGTATTTT. Protein sequence: CASSASASGGGWDTQYF.

J is TRBJ2-5 and V is TRBV6-4; 11 nucleotides agree with TRBD2. This CDR3 region has 15 residues. The germline gives CDR1 MRHNA, CDR2 SNTAGT. V shed 4 bases, J shed 2 bases, and the junction held 3 bases outside the gene matches. The CDR3 protein is CASSVSSGGQETQYF. The DNA for the CDR3 is TGTGCCAGCAGTGTATCTAGCGGGGGGCAAGAGACCCAGTACTTC.

This chain joins TRBV7-8 and TRBJ1-1; D call uncertain. The germline CDR1 and CDR2 sequences are SGHVS and FQNEAQ. Trimming removed 3 bases at V and 0 bases at J, with 5 bases between. CDR3 length: 13 residues. This CDR3 is CASSLALNTEAFF. The CDR3 nucleotides read TGTGCCAGCAGCTTGGCCTTGAACACTGAAGCTTTCTTT.

The chain links TRBV12-5 to TRBJ1-1, with TRBD1 matching over 7 bases. V was clipped by 4 bases and J by 4 bases; unmatched bases: 3. CDR3 size: 13 residues. Germline values: CDR1 LGHNT, CDR2 FRNRAP. CDR3 loop: CASGSTGSTEAFF. The CDR3 coding sequence is TGTGCTAGTGGTTCGACAGGGTCCACTGAAGCTTTCTTT. The whole variable domain, remainder taken from reference TRBV12-5 and TRBJ1-1, is DARVTQTPRHKVTEMGQEVTMRCQPILGHNTVFWYRQTMMQGLELLAYFRNRAPLDDSGMPKDRFSAEMPDATLATLKIQPSEPRDSAVYFCASGSTGSTEAFFGQGTRLTVV.

J is TRBJ2-7 and V is TRBV6-5, with D perhaps matching TRBD2 (6 bases). Germline V gene sequence: CDR1 MNHEY, CDR2 SVGAGI. V was cut by 7 bases and J by 6 bases, with 19 bases left in between. This CDR3 comprises 14 residues. The CDR3 protein is CASTRGLLTPEQYF. CDR3 in DNA: TGTGCCAGCACCCGGGGACTGTTAACACCCGAGCAGTACTTC.

This clone came up once. The genes are TRBV5-6 and TRBJ1-5, with 7 bases fitting TRBD1. Per the germline V gene, CDR1 is SGHDT and CDR2 is YYEEEE. The CDR3 totals 15 residues. V was clipped by 0 bases and J by 0 bases; unmatched bases: 0. The CDR3 sequence is CASSLGTGSNQPQHF. As DNA, the CDR3 is TGTGCCAGCAGCTTGGGGACAGGTAGCAATCAGCCCCAGCATTTT.

This clone was counted between two and nine times. This CDR3 reads CASSLKGKGDSPLHF. The CDR3, as DNA: TGTGCCAGCAGCTTAAAGGGGAAAGGCGATTCACCCCTCCACTTT. This chain links TRBV7-8 with TRBJ1-6; TRBD1 might be the D (5 bases). V was shortened by 2 bases and J by 8 bases, with 13 bases between the two germline ends. The CDR3 length is 15 residues. The germline V gene encodes CDR1 SGHVS and CDR2 FQNEAQ. Filled out from reference TRBV7-8 and TRBJ1-6, the complete variable domain reads GAGVSQSPRYKVAKRGQDVALRCDPISGHVSLFWYQQALGQGPEFLTYFQNEAQLDKSGLPSDRFFAERPEGSVSTLKIQRTQQEDSAVYLCASSLKGKGDSPLHFGNGTRLTVT.

Comments on this clone: Other DNA sequences in the same sample also yield this CDR3. The rearrangement links TRBV7-8 to TRBJ1-5, with 7 bases identical to TRBD1. Germline V gives CDR1 SGHVS, CDR2 FQNEAQ. This CDR3 spans 14 amino acids. V was clipped by 5 bases and J by 3 bases; unmatched bases: 4. DNA of the CDR3: TGTGCCAGCAGCGCTACAGGGGTCAATCAGCCCCAGCATTTT. Translation gives CASSATGVNQPQHF.

This chain uses TRBV14 with TRBJ2-1; D is unresolved. Trimming shortened V by 1 base and J by 5 bases, and 9 bases separated the two germline ends. Per the germline V gene, CDR1 is SGHDN and CDR2 is FVKESK. The CDR3 loop spans 14 amino acids. The CDR3: CASSQGLVDNEQFF. The CDR3 DNA sequence: TGTGCCAGCAGCCAAGGGCTGGTGGACAATGAGCAGTTCTTC.

The CDR3 nucleotides are TGTGCCAGTAGTCCAGGACTAGCGGGGGGCCCAGGATTCACAGATACGCAGTATTTT. Its translation: CASSPGLAGGPGFTDTQYF. V is TRBV19 and J is TRBJ2-3, with 14 bases aligning to TRBD2. The CDR3 is 19 residues long. Germline values: CDR1 LNHDA, CDR2 SQIVND (reference sequence). The V gene end was trimmed by 5 bases and the J gene end by 2 bases; junction bases not matched to a gene: 12.

The chain uses TRBV30 and TRBJ2-1, with TRBD2 identical over 7 bases. CDR1 GTSNPN and CDR2 SVGIG come from the germline V gene (reference sequence). The CDR3 spans 15 residues. The ends lost 5 bases at V and 5 bases at J; junction bases unmatched: 12. The CDR3: CAWRGDWRGNNEQFF. CDR3 DNA sequence: TGTGCCTGGCGGGGGGACTGGCGGGGGAACAATGAGCAGTTCTTC.

This rearrangement joins TRBV29-1 to TRBJ1-1, with TRBD1 identical over 7 bases. In germline, CDR1 is SQVTM, CDR2 ANQGSEA. V shed 1 base and J 11 bases; nucleotides not matched to a gene: 13. The CDR3 runs 14 residues. The CDR3 here is CSVEGETGTTWAFF. CDR3 DNA: TGCAGCGTTGAAGGAGAGACAGGGACGACCTGGGCTTTCTTT.

The chain is built from TRBV19 and TRBJ1-1; no firm D call. Germline CDR1 is LNHDA and CDR2 is SQIVND (reference sequence). This CDR3 comprises 14 residues. V lost 7 bases and J lost 4, with 16 bases in between. The CDR3: CASTYDMVSTEAFF. As DNA, the CDR3 is TGTGCCAGTACCTACGACATGGTATCCACTGAAGCTTTCTTT.